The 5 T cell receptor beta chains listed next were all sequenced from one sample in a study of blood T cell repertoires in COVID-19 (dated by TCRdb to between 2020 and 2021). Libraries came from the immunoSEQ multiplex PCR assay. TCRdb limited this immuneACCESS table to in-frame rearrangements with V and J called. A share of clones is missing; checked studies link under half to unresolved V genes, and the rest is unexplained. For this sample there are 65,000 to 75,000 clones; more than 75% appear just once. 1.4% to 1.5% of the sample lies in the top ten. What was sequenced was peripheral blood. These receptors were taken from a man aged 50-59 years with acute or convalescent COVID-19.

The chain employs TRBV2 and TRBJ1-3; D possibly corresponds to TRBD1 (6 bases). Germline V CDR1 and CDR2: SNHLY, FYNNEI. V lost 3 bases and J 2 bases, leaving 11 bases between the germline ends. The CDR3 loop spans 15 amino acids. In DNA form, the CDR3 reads TGTGCCAGCAGTGAGGACAGTGATCCTGGAAACACCATATATTTT. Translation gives CASSEDSDPGNTIYF.

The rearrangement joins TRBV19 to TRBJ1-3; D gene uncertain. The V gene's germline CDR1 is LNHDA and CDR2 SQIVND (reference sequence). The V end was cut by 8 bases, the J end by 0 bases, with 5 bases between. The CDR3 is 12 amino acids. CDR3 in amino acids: CASVSSGNTIYF. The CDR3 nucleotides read TGTGCCAGTGTCAGCTCTGGAAACACCATATATTTT.

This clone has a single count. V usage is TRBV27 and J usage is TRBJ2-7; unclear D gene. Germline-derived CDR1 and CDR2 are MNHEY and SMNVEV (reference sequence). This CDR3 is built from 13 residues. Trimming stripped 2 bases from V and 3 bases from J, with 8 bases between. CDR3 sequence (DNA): TGTGCCAGCAGTTTAGGGCAGGACTACGAGCAGTACTTC. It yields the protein CASSLGQDYEQYF.

CDR3 DNA: TGTGCCAGCAGTGCTTCGACCGGGTATGGCTACACCTTC. As protein: CASSASTGYGYTF. The J gene is TRBJ1-2, the V gene TRBV2; D remains unclear. CDR3 length: 13 amino acids. Trimming removed 4 bases from V and 5 bases from J, with 11 bases in between. Germline assignment: CDR1 SNHLY and CDR2 FYNNEI.

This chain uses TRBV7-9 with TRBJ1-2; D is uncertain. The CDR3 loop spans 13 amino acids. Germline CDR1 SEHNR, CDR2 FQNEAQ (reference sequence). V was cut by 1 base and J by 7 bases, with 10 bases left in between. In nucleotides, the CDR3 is TGTGCCAGCAGCTTAGGGGTGGAGGCTGGCTACACCTTC. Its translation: CASSLGVEAGYTF.